The 32 T cell receptor beta chains below were found in one sample sequenced in a study of OX40 agonist ivuxolimab in advanced cancers. This table comes from immunoSEQ multiplex PCR, and its TCRdb copy is limited to in-frame clones, with some not included. In the table there are about 43,000 clones, 80% of which are singletons. Specimen: CD4+ or CD8+ T cells sorted from blood, collected in a trial of the OX40 agonist ivuxolimab. The origin of the receptors is an adult with an advanced solid tumor such as melanoma, head and neck, liver or kidney cancer.

The J gene is TRBJ2-3, the V gene TRBV27; D not resolved. The CDR3 is made up of 13 amino acids. Germline values: CDR1 MNHEY, CDR2 SMNVEV (reference sequence). V shed 9 bases and J shed 0 bases, with 10 bases lying between them. The CDR3 DNA follows: TGTGCCAGTCAGAATCCTAGCACAGATACGCAGTATTTT. Translated, it gives CASQNPSTDTQYF.

The chain carries TRBV7-2 and TRBJ2-5; 10 positions agree with TRBD2. V dropped 6 bases and J dropped 5; count of bases not matched to a gene: 9. The CDR3 runs to 15 residues. CDR1 is SGHTA and CDR2 is FQGNSA in the germline V gene. The DNA for the CDR3 is TGTGCCAGCAGTCGTGAGGCTAGCGGGAGTGAGACCCAGTACTTC. This sequence encodes CASSREASGSETQYF.

This clone occurred a few times. The rearrangement joins TRBV14 to TRBJ2-5; D is perhaps TRBD1 or TRBD2 (5 bases each). CDR1 SGHDN and CDR2 FVKESK come from the germline V gene. The CDR3 has 17 residues. V was cut by 6 bases and J by 2 bases, with 22 bases left in between. The CDR3 DNA is TGTGCCAGCAGTCATTACGGGACCACAAAGGGTCAAGAGACCCAGTACTTC. Translation: CASSHYGTTKGQETQYF.

V gene TRBV4-1 combines with J gene TRBJ1-5, with D possibly being TRBD1 (5 bases). The V end lost 1 base, the J end lost 1 base, and 8 bases lay between the germline ends. CDR1 MGHRA and CDR2 YSYEKL come from the germline V gene. The CDR3 is 15 residues long. Here the CDR3 DNA reads TGCGCCAGCAGCCAAGGAAGGGACAGCAATCAGCCCCAGCATTTT. Protein product: CASSQGRDSNQPQHF.

DNA of the CDR3: TGTGCCAGTAGTATAGGGATGGGGGCTTTCTTT. It yields the protein CASSIGMGAFF. The V call is TRBV19, the J call TRBJ1-1; D gene unclear. The CDR3 extends over 11 amino acids. Trimming left V 1 base short and J 11 bases short, with 8 bases between. The germline V gene encodes CDR1 LNHDA and CDR2 SQIVND (reference sequence).

The rearrangement joins TRBV5-1 to TRBJ2-2; 7 nucleotides agree with TRBD2. CDR3 size: 14 residues. The trim removed 3 bases at V and 6 bases at J, leaving 5 bases unmatched. From germline, CDR1 is SGHRS and CDR2 YFSETQ. In DNA, the CDR3 is TGCGCCAGCAGCTGGGACTACGGGGCCGGGGAGCTGTTTTTT. Translated, it gives CASSWDYGAGELFF.

The genes are TRBV19 and TRBJ1-6; 8 bases match TRBD1. Germline values: CDR1 LNHDA, CDR2 SQIVND (reference sequence). The junction had 9 bases not matched to a gene; V was cut back by 10 bases and J by 7 bases. CDR3 length: 14 amino acids. CDR3 sequence reads: CATRRQGANSPLHF. CDR3 in DNA: TGTGCCACCCGGCGGCAGGGGGCAAATTCACCCCTCCACTTT.

This clone is a singleton in its sample. This rearrangement joins TRBV7-2 to TRBJ2-7, with 12 nucleotides matching TRBD2. This CDR3 is 16 amino acids long. Germline values: CDR1 SGHTA, CDR2 FQGNSA. The trim removed 3 bases at V and 5 bases at J, leaving 8 bases unmatched. As DNA, the CDR3 is TGTGCCAGCAGCTTGGATCTAGCGGGAGGGCCCCACGAGCAGTACTTC. It specifies CASSLDLAGGPHEQYF. The whole variable domain, filled in from reference TRBV7-2 and TRBJ2-7, reads GAGVSQSPSNKVTEKGKDVELRCDPISGHTALYWYRQSLGQGLEFLIYFQGNSAPDKSGLPSDRFSAERTGGSVSTLTIQRTQQEDSAVYLCASSLDLAGGPHEQYFGPGTRLTVT.

This sequence joins TRBV19 and TRBJ2-2; maybe TRBD2 (6 bases). The length of the CDR3 is 18 residues. Germline lookup yields CDR1 LNHDA and CDR2 SQIVND (reference sequence). Trimming took off 3 bases at V and 3 bases at J, with 20 bases between the two ends. The CDR3 sequence: CASSMDLGGLGDTGELFF. Here the CDR3 DNA reads TGTGCCAGTAGTATGGACCTCGGGGGATTGGGTGACACCGGGGAGCTGTTTTTT.

The rearrangement links TRBV5-4 to TRBJ2-1, with D possibly matching TRBD2 (5 bases). Germline-derived CDR1 and CDR2 are SGHNT and YYREEE (reference sequence). V lost 4 bases and J 4 bases, leaving 15 bases between the germline ends. The CDR3 contains 15 residues. CDR3 nucleotide sequence: TGTGCCAGCAGCACGGATCCGGACTTTTACAATGAGCAGTTCTTC. This gives the protein CASSTDPDFYNEQFF.

As to this clone: In this CDR3 the conserved last residue, phenylalanine or tryptophan, is missing, so a read error is likely. The DNA is left out, because the CDR3 cannot be placed on it with certainty; the CDR3 is given as TCRdb lists it. Other DNA sequences from this sample encode an identical CDR3 as well. The chain links TRBV15 to TRBJ1-5. The germline V gene encodes CDR1 LNHNV and CDR2 YYDKDF (reference sequence). The CDR3 sequence runs 9 residues, both termini included. The CDR3 region is CATSNLDGL.

The chain combines TRBV6-4 with TRBJ2-3, with D unclear. CDR3 size: 14 residues. The germline V gene encodes CDR1 MRHNA and CDR2 SNTAGT. V shed 0 bases and J shed 0 bases, with 4 bases lying between them. CDR3 residues: CASSDSGSTDTQYF. CDR3 sequence (DNA): TGTGCCAGCAGTGACTCGGGTAGCACAGATACGCAGTATTTT.

The chain uses TRBV11-3 and TRBJ2-7; D not resolved. The CDR3 is 12 amino acids. V was shortened by 6 bases and J by 10 bases, with 16 bases between the two germline ends. CDR1 SGHNT and CDR2 YENEEA come from the germline V gene. The CDR3 protein is CASSQLGGRQYF. The CDR3 DNA sequence: TGTGCCAGCAGTCAGTTGGGCGGCCGTCAGTACTTC.

The rearrangement joins TRBV7-8 to TRBJ2-1, with D perhaps matching TRBD1 or TRBD2 (5 bases each). CDR1 is SGHVS and CDR2 is FQNEAQ in the germline V gene. V dropped 3 bases and J dropped 3 bases, with 12 bases sitting between them. The CDR3 totals 15 residues. CDR3 bases: TGTGCCAGCAGCTTTGGGGGACGGAGCTACAATGAGCAGTTCTTC. Amino acid sequence: CASSFGGRSYNEQFF. Variable domain in full (rest from reference TRBV7-8 and TRBJ2-1): GAGVSQSPRYKVAKRGQDVALRCDPISGHVSLFWYQQALGQGPEFLTYFQNEAQLDKSGLPSDRFFAERPEGSVSTLKIQRTQQEDSAVYLCASSFGGRSYNEQFFGPGTRLTVL.

V is TRBV4-3 and J is TRBJ1-1; 7 nucleotides line up with TRBD1. From germline, CDR1 is LGHNA and CDR2 YSLEER. The CDR3 runs to 17 residues. V trimming: 0 bases; J trimming: 1 base; junction bases outside the gene matches: 8. The chain's CDR3 is CASSQDRRGHENTEAFF. As DNA, the CDR3 is TGCGCCAGCAGCCAAGACAGGAGGGGGCATGAGAACACTGAAGCTTTCTTT.

By sample fraction, this clone is medium-sized. This chain connects TRBV20-1 to TRBJ1-2; tentatively, D is TRBD1 (6 bases). Trimming stripped 7 bases from V and 6 bases from J, with 12 bases between. Germline CDR1 is DFQATT and CDR2 is SNEGSKA (reference sequence). There are 11 residues in the CDR3. The CDR3 DNA reads TGCAGTGTTCAGGGGCCCAATGGCTACACCTTC. Its translation is CSVQGPNGYTF.

Regarding this clone: One end of the junction varies from germline; a read error may be responsible. The chain recombines TRBV4-2 with TRBJ2-7; D ambiguous. CDR1 and CDR2 from the germline V gene are LGHNA and YNFKEQ. The CDR3 covers 13 residues. This chain's CDR3 is CANSQDDRLEQYF. The CDR3 nucleotides are TGTGCCAACAGCCAAGATGACCGTTTAGAGCAGTACTTC.

This clone was observed a handful of times. The chain is built from TRBV19 and TRBJ1-3; 9 bases fit TRBD1. J gave up 4 bases and V 9 bases, and 10 bases lay outside the gene matches. Germline-derived CDR1 and CDR2 are LNHDA and SQIVND (reference sequence). This CDR3 is 15 amino acids long. The CDR3 here is CASSSTGTGGNTIYF. Here the CDR3 DNA reads TGTGCCAGCTCTTCCACCGGGACAGGGGGAAACACCATATATTTT.

The chain has TRBV6-1 and TRBJ1-2; D is unclear. The V end was cut by 4 bases, the J end by 4 bases, with 13 bases between. Germline V gives CDR1 MNHNS, CDR2 SASEGT. The CDR3 covers 14 residues. CDR3 residues: CASSGRVTPYGYTF. The CDR3 DNA follows: TGTGCCAGCAGTGGTAGGGTGACACCCTATGGCTACACCTTC.

The chain is built from TRBV6-5 and TRBJ1-4; TRBD1 matches at 8 bases. Trimming at V came to 6 bases and at J to 8 bases, leaving 8 bases not matched to a gene. The CDR3 loop spans 14 amino acids. Germline CDR1 and CDR2: MNHEY and SVGAGI. The CDR3 nucleotides read TGTGCCAGCAGCCGGACAGGGAGTAAGGAAAAACTGTTTTTT. The encoded protein is CASSRTGSKEKLFF.

This sequence joins TRBV2 and TRBJ1-5; D remains ambiguous. The CDR3 has 14 amino acids. Trimming stripped 6 bases from V and 0 bases from J, with 9 bases between. The germline gives CDR1 SNHLY, CDR2 FYNNEI. This CDR3 is CASSLRVSNQPQHF. Here the CDR3 DNA reads TGTGCCAGCAGCCTCAGAGTTAGCAATCAGCCCCAGCATTTT.

The chain carries TRBV28 and TRBJ1-5, with D perhaps TRBD1 (5 bases). CDR1 is MDHEN and CDR2 is SYDVKM in the germline V gene. The CDR3 has 13 residues. V lost 5 bases, J lost 4 bases, and 9 bases lay in between. The CDR3 loop is CASSVQGNQPQHF. The CDR3 DNA follows: TGTGCCAGCAGTGTTCAGGGAAATCAGCCCCAGCATTTT.

This clone was picked up one time. This chain links TRBV28 with TRBJ2-1; 8 bases align to TRBD2. After removal of 7 bases from V and 5 bases from J, the junction contained 10 bases not matched to a gene. The CDR3 is 15 residues long. Germline V CDR1 and CDR2: MDHEN, SYDVKM. DNA of the CDR3: TGTGCCAGCACCCACGCGGGGGGACCAAACAATGAGCAGTTCTTC. It translates to CASTHAGGPNNEQFF.

The chain joins TRBV6-1 to TRBJ1-6; D call uncertain. Germline CDR1 reads MNHNS; CDR2 reads SASEGT. Trimming stripped 7 bases from V and 5 bases from J, with 9 bases between. The CDR3 has 13 amino acids. The CDR3 DNA reads TGTGCCAGCATCCAGAAAAATAATTCACCCCTCCACTTT. This codes for CASIQKNNSPLHF.

The chain recombines TRBV4-3 with TRBJ1-2; possible D gene TRBD1, 5 bases. Germline V gene data show CDR1 as LGHNA and CDR2 as YSLEER. The length of the CDR3 is 15 residues. V was clipped by 0 bases and J by 4 bases, with 12 bases between them. CDR3 sequence reads: CASSQEPGRGYGYTF. The CDR3 DNA is TGCGCCAGCAGCCAAGAACCAGGGAGGGGCTATGGCTACACCTTC.

This sequence joins TRBV18 and TRBJ2-3; possibly TRBD1 for D (5 bases). CDR1 is KGHSH, CDR2 LQKENI, per germline. Trimming removed 3 bases from V and 1 base from J, with 14 bases in between. This CDR3 has 16 amino acids. For the CDR3, the DNA is TGTGCCAGCTCACCTGGGGCTCAGGATCGCACAGATACGCAGTATTTT. As protein: CASSPGAQDRTDTQYF.

This sequence joins TRBV4-2 and TRBJ2-1, with TRBD2 matching 11 bases. The CDR3 has 15 amino acids. J was trimmed by 10 bases and V by 2 bases; bases with no gene match: 7. Germline loops: CDR1 LGHNA, CDR2 YNFKEQ. The CDR3 nucleotides are TGTGCCAGCAGCCAACTAACTAGCGGGAGACGCGAGCAGTTCTTC. Translated: CASSQLTSGRREQFF.

The genes are TRBV21-1 and TRBJ2-3; the listed D gene, TRBD2, was not tested against the DNA. TRBV21-1 is a pseudogene segment. CDR3 length equals 16 residues. This CDR3 is CASTVRERGGTDTQYF. As DNA, the CDR3 is TGTGCCAGCACCGTTAGGGAGCGGGGAGGCACAGATACGCAGTATTTT.

V usage is TRBV9 and J usage is TRBJ2-5; 10 bases line up with TRBD2. J gave up 2 bases and V 1 base, and 5 bases lay outside the gene matches. The CDR3 has 16 residues. Germline values: CDR1 SGDLS, CDR2 YYNGEE. Here the CDR3 DNA reads TGTGCCAGCAGCGTATCCCCACTAGCGGGGCAAGAGACCCAGTACTTC. Protein product: CASSVSPLAGQETQYF.

The chain is built from TRBV5-1 and TRBJ1-2; 7 nucleotides match TRBD1. The germline gives CDR1 SGHRS, CDR2 YFSETQ. This CDR3 has 16 residues. Losses at the gene ends were 0 bases for V and 7 bases for J; bases not matched to a gene: 12. The CDR3 sequence: CASSLGRGNDGGGYTF. In nucleotides, the CDR3 is TGCGCCAGCAGCTTGGGCAGGGGGAATGACGGAGGTGGCTACACCTTC.

The chain uses TRBV20-1 and TRBJ2-1; tentative D call: TRBD2 (5 bases). The V gene's germline CDR1 is DFQATT and CDR2 SNEGSKA (reference sequence). V shed 5 bases and J shed 8 bases, with 10 bases lying between them. The CDR3 length is 11 residues. CDR3 sequence (DNA): TGCAGTGCTTTAGCGTACGATGAGCAGTTCTTC. Translation: CSALAYDEQFF.

The sample holds a few counts of this clone. V is TRBV10-3 and J is TRBJ2-7; D remains unclear. Trimming pared 1 base from V and 3 bases from J, leaving 1 base between. The CDR3 consists of 11 residues. Germline V gene lookup returns CDR1 ENHRY and CDR2 SYGVKD. As DNA, the CDR3 is TGTGCCATCAGTGAGTTCTACGAGCAGTACTTC. This translates into CAISEFYEQYF.